These T cell receptor beta chains were read from a single sample in a study of metastatic and nonmetastatic thyroid tumors. TCRdb re-called the PCR reads with MiXCR. The sample consists of about 33,000 clones, over 15% of them appearing once. The sequencing sample was made of blood. These receptors came from a female donor with papillary thyroid cancer or a benign thyroid nodule (not recorded which). Some clones in this sample may be carry-over from other donors' samples. Each CDR3 is given with its conserved first and last residue. The D gene is left open where the match is weak. Size is omitted from some rows. Given values are once, few, many or a class for expanded clones.

V gene,J gene,clone size,D gene,CDR3 protein,CDR3 DNA
TRBV20-1,TRBJ2-7,.,.,CSASQSAGRTYEQYF,TGCAGTGCTAGTCAGTCTGCGGGGCGGACCTACGAGCAGTACTTC
TRBV19,TRBJ2-3,many,.,CASSIDGTDTQYF,TGTGCCAGTAGTATAGACGGCACAGATACGCAGTATTTT
TRBV6-1,TRBJ1-1,many,TRBD1,CASRGTGGFAEAFF,TGTGCCAGCAGGGGGACAGGGGGTTTTGCTGAAGCTTTCTTT
TRBV9,TRBJ1-1,many,.,CASSVAASENTEAFF,TGTGCCAGCAGCGTAGCGGCTTCTGAGAACACTGAAGCTTTCTTT
TRBV2,TRBJ2-7,many,.,CASKGMGGYEQYF,TGTGCCAGCAAGGGCATGGGCGGCTACGAGCAGTACTTC
TRBV4-1,TRBJ2-7,.,.,CSSSQAPAYEQNF,TGCTCCAGCAGCCAAGCGCCGGCCTACGAGCAGAACTTC
TRBV19,TRBJ1-2,many,.,CASSIEANYGYTF,TGTGCCAGTAGTATAGAAGCTAACTATGGCTACACCTTC
TRBV12-3/TRBV12-4,TRBJ1-4,many,.,CASSNTAGTPRNEKLFF,TGTGCCAGCAGTAATACGGCCGGGACCCCGAGGAATGAAAAACTGTTTTTT
TRBV2,TRBJ2-2,many,.,CASSRTSNTGELFF,TGTGCCAGCTCCCGGACCAGTAACACCGGGGAGCTGTTTTTT
TRBV12-3/TRBV12-4,TRBJ2-3,many,.,CASTPRDTDTQYF,TGTGCCAGCACCCCACGGGACACAGATACGCAGTATTTT
TRBV5-1,TRBJ1-2,many,TRBD1,CASSLNTGDNFYGYTF,TGCGCCAGCAGCCTTAATACAGGGGATAACTTCTATGGCTACACCTTC
TRBV3-1,TRBJ2-5,many,.,CASSQVGTQYF,TGTGCCAGCAGCCAAGTTGGGACCCAGTACTTC
TRBV19,TRBJ1-1,.,.,CASSIAPTDTEAFF,TGTGCCAGTAGTATAGCCCCCACGGACACTGAAGCTTTCTTT
TRBV15,TRBJ1-4,many,.,CATSRDNRVTNEKLFF,TGTGCCACCAGCAGAGATAACAGGGTTACTAATGAAAAACTGTTTTTT
TRBV6-1,TRBJ1-1,many,.,CASSAQGNTEAFF,TGTGCCAGCAGTGCACAGGGAAACACTGAAGCTTTCTTT
TRBV2,TRBJ2-7,many,.,CASRNLLASHYEQYF,TGTGCCAGCAGGAATTTACTGGCTTCCCACTACGAGCAGTACTTC
TRBV11-2,TRBJ2-7,.,.,CASSSWGACNSYEQYF,TGTGCCAGCAGCTCGTGGGGAGCCTGCAACTCCTACGAGCAGTACTTC
TRBV20-1,TRBJ2-7,.,TRBD2,CSARRYPKRGCPGYEQYF,TGCAGTGCTAGACGCTACCCCAAGCGGGGTTGTCCAGGCTACGAGCAGTACTTC
TRBV20-1,TRBJ1-6,.,.,CSASSTPGNSPLHF,TGCAGTGCTAGCAGTACCCCGGGAAATTCACCCCTCCACTTT
TRBV2,TRBJ2-2,many,.,CASSAMKQITGELFF,TGTGCCAGCAGTGCAATGAAACAGATCACCGGGGAGCTGTTTTTT
TRBV29-1,TRBJ2-1,many,.,CSVALLGNEQFF,TGCAGCGTTGCCCTTCTGGGCAATGAGCAGTTCTTC
TRBV20-1,TRBJ2-7,.,TRBD2,CSARDRAGALYEQYF,TGCAGTGCTAGAGATCGGGCGGGAGCTCTGTACGAGCAGTACTTC
TRBV20-1,TRBJ2-5,many,.,CSARLLADQETQYF,TGCAGTGCTAGACTTTTAGCAGACCAAGAGACCCAGTACTTC
TRBV11-2,TRBJ1-2,many,.,CASSKDGNYGYTF,TGTGCCAGCAGCAAGGACGGGAACTATGGCTACACCTTC
TRBV12-3/TRBV12-4,TRBJ1-2,many,TRBD1,CASTLGRRGFGYGYTF,TGTGCCAGCACTTTAGGTCGCAGGGGGTTCGGATATGGCTACACCTTC
TRBV27,TRBJ1-2,medium-sized,.,CASSKQRQKPDYGYTF,TGTGCCAGCAGTAAACAACGACAGAAACCCGACTATGGCTACACCTTC
TRBV10-3,TRBJ2-2,.,TRBD2,CAICEAWLAGGPNTGELFF,TGTGCCATCTGTGAGGCCTGGCTCGCGGGAGGGCCTAATACCGGGGAGCTGTTTTTT
TRBV7-6,TRBJ1-1,many,.,CASSRRTEMNTEAFF,TGTGCCAGCAGCCGGAGGACCGAAATGAACACTGAAGCTTTCTTT
TRBV5-1,TRBJ2-5,.,TRBD2,CASSLYPTSGGAETHYF,TGCGCCAGCAGCTTGTACCCTACTAGCGGGGGGGCAGAGACCCATTACTTC
TRBV27,TRBJ1-5,many,.,CASSLGPGNQPQHF,TGTGCCAGCAGTTTAGGGCCGGGGAATCAGCCCCAGCATTTT
TRBV20-1,TRBJ2-5,once,TRBD2,CSARGLAGGGETQYF,TGCAGTGCTAGGGGACTAGCGGGAGGCGGGGAGACCCAGTACTTC
TRBV2,TRBJ1-4,many,.,CASSTSDPNEKLFF,TGTGCCAGCAGCACCTCAGATCCTAATGAAAAACTGTTTTTT
TRBV7-2,TRBJ1-6,few,.,CASSLGWGGDSPLHF,TGTGCCAGCAGCTTAGGTTGGGGTGGGGATTCACCCCTCCACTTT
TRBV5-1,TRBJ2-3,many,TRBD1,CASSSDRGPVDTQYF,TGCGCCAGCAGCTCGGACAGGGGGCCGGTAGATACGCAGTATTTT
TRBV6-2/TRBV6-3,TRBJ2-7,medium-sized,.,CASRQQGSSIEQYF,TGTGCCAGCAGACAACAGGGTTCTTCGATCGAGCAGTACTTC
TRBV20-1,TRBJ2-1,many,TRBD2,CSARFYNGREGPGEQFF,TGCAGTGCTAGATTTTATAACGGGCGGGAGGGCCCGGGTGAGCAGTTCTTC
TRBV4-2,TRBJ2-7,many,TRBD2,CASSQESGSSYEQYF,TGTGCCAGCAGCCAAGAGAGCGGGAGCTCCTACGAGCAGTACTTC
TRBV11-1,TRBJ2-7,many,.,CASSFGTGTYEQYF,TGTGCCAGCAGCTTCGGGACGGGGACCTACGAGCAGTACTTC
TRBV6-1,TRBJ2-2,many,.,CASSLRGAAGELFF,TGTGCCAGCAGTTTGAGGGGGGCGGCCGGGGAGCTGTTTTTT
TRBV2,TRBJ2-1,many,TRBD2,CASSEISGSINEQFF,TGTGCCAGCAGTGAAATTAGCGGGTCAATCAATGAGCAGTTCTTC
TRBV7-3,TRBJ2-5,many,.,CASSLRGGGGETQYF,TGTGCCAGCAGCTTAAGAGGAGGGGGGGGAGAGACCCAGTACTTC
TRBV6-1,TRBJ2-5,medium-sized,TRBD2,CASSELAGGQETQYF,TGTGCCAGCAGTGAACTAGCGGGGGGGCAAGAGACCCAGTACTTC
TRBV14,TRBJ1-3,many,.,CASSQGWGPGGNTIYF,TGTGCCAGCAGCCAAGGATGGGGGCCGGGAGGAAACACCATATATTTT
TRBV28,TRBJ2-5,many,TRBD2,CASKDPGGRKTQYF,TGTGCCAGCAAGGATCCGGGGGGGAGGAAGACCCAGTACTTC
TRBV3-1,TRBJ2-4,many,.,CASSQDYPQGAKNIQYF,TGTGCCAGCAGCCAAGATTACCCCCAGGGAGCCAAAAACATTCAGTACTTC
TRBV11-2,TRBJ2-1,.,.,CAGSPQPLDGNDQFF,TGTGCCGGCAGTCCGCAGCCGCTAGATGGCAATGATCAGTTCTTC
TRBV6-2/TRBV6-3,TRBJ2-1,many,.,CASGAHNEQFF,TGTGCCAGCGGGGCACACAATGAGCAGTTCTTC
TRBV5-1,TRBJ2-3,many,TRBD2,CASSLYGGGDTDTQYF,TGCGCCAGCAGCTTGTATGGCGGGGGGGATACAGATACGCAGTATTTT